This TCR beta chain emerged from a study of breast tumors, draining lymph nodes, adjacent tissues. Study-wide results and limits: Findings are consistent with lymph node origin and intratumoral expansion of most tumor T cells. Tumor repertoires ranked between lymph nodes and nontumor tissue in diversity, with V and J gene preferences. Luminal-like breast cancer showed significantly higher tumor–nontumor repertoire similarity than basal-like.

This clonotype occurred many times. As yet, its antigen is unknown. MiXCR was run by TCRdb on the multiplex PCR reads, yielding one entry per CDR3 protein. This sample has over 200,000 distinct CDR3 sequences; around 32% occur once, and the top ten carry approximately 1.5%. The CDR3 is 13 amino acids. V was trimmed by 1 base and J by 4 bases, leaving 7 bases between them. CDR1 is SEHNR and CDR2 is FQNEAQ in the germline V gene (reference sequence). Breast cancer patients provided tissue from their axillary draining lymph nodes. The sequenced sample was axillary lymph node tissue. V gene TRBV7-9 combines with J gene TRBJ1-2; D possibly corresponds to TRBD1 (5 bases). This TCR came from a female donor with breast cancer. Some clones in this sample may be carry-over from other donors' samples. The CDR3 region is CASSLGQGYGYTF. For the CDR3, the DNA is TGTGCCAGCAGCTTAGGGCAGGGCTATGGCTACACCTTC.